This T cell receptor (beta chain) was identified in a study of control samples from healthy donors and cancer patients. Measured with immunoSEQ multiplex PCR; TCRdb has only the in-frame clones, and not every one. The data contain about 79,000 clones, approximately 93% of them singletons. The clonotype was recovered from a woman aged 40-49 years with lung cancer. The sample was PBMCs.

The CDR3 here is CASSVVASLNYGYTF. CDR3 DNA sequence: TGTGCCAGCAGCGTAGTAGCGTCACTGAACTATGGCTACACCTTC. The chain joins TRBV9 to TRBJ1-2, with no clear D. This CDR3 is built from 15 residues. Trimming removed 0 bases from V and 2 bases from J, with 11 bases in between. Germline V lookup: CDR1 SGDLS, CDR2 YYNGEE.